The 8 T cell receptor beta chains presented below share a single source sample, sequenced in a study of graft-versus-host responses after intestinal transplantation. Produced via immunoSEQ multiplex PCR; TCRdb's table is partial and in-frame only. The table lists tens of thousands of clones, around 87% of them singletons, with less than 5% in the top ten. Their antigens remain unidentified. The source was unstimulated CD8+ T cells sorted from spleen or lymph node cells, collected before transplant. The source of these receptors is a human donor who was the organ donor for an intestinal transplant.

This clone was counted once. CDR3 in amino acids: CASTIYRDTYGYTF. CDR3 bases: TGTGCCAGCACCATTTACCGGGACACCTATGGCTACACCTTC. This chain links TRBV28 with TRBJ1-2; the D gene is possibly TRBD1 (6 bases). CDR3 length equals 14 residues. CDR1 is MDHEN, CDR2 SYDVKM, per germline. Trimming stripped 7 bases from V and 4 bases from J, with 16 bases between.

This chain links TRBV13 with TRBJ2-4; 8 bases fit TRBD1. Germline CDR1 reads PRHDT; CDR2 reads FYEKMQ (reference sequence). Unmatched junction bases numbered 11, after V lost 5 bases and J lost 2 bases. This CDR3 is built from 17 residues. Here the CDR3 reads CASSPGTGGLPKNIQYF. Written as DNA, the CDR3 is TGTGCCAGCAGCCCCGGGACAGGTGGACTTCCCAAAAACATTCAGTACTTC.

V usage is TRBV5-8 and J usage is TRBJ1-2, with 11 positions matching TRBD1. The V segment lost 4 bases and the J segment 3 bases; nucleotides outside the gene matches: 2. CDR1 and CDR2 from the germline V gene are SGHTS and YDEGEE. CDR3 length equals 14 residues. The CDR3 here is CASSKGQGDYGYTF. For the CDR3, the DNA is TGTGCCAGCAGCAAGGGACAGGGGGACTATGGCTACACCTTC. Based on the CDR3 plus reference TRBV5-8 and TRBJ1-2, the full variable domain is EAGVTQSPTHLIKTRGQQATLRCSPISGHTSVYWYQQALGLGLQFLLWYDEGEERNRGNFPPRFSGRQFPNYSSELNVNALELEDSALYLCASSKGQGDYGYTFGSGTRLTVV.

The chain employs TRBV29-1 and TRBJ2-4; D possibly corresponds to TRBD1 (6 bases). Trimming left V 6 bases short and J 6 bases short, with 15 bases between. The CDR3 contains 13 residues. Germline CDR1 reads SQVTM; CDR2 reads ANQGSEA. CDR3 in amino acids: CSVSDRSSNIQYF. CDR3 sequence (DNA): TGCAGCGTCAGTGACAGGAGCTCAAACATTCAGTACTTC. Full variable domain (missing parts from reference TRBV29-1 and TRBJ2-4): SAVISQKPSRDICQRGTSLTIQCQVDSQVTMMFWYRQQPGQSLTLIATANQGSEATYESGFVIDKFPISRPNLTFSTLTVSNMSPEDSSIYLCSVSDRSSNIQYFGAGTRLSVL.

The chain has TRBV5-6 and TRBJ1-1, with D maybe TRBD1 (6 bases). The CDR3 consists of 15 residues. Trimming pared 4 bases from V and 1 base from J, leaving 14 bases between. Germline values: CDR1 SGHDT, CDR2 YYEEEE. CDR3 sequence (DNA): TGTGCCAGCAGCGCAACAGGGAAGCAGAACACTGAAGCTTTCTTT. Its protein product is CASSATGKQNTEAFF.

This clone appeared once. The V call is TRBV7-8, the J call TRBJ2-7; 7 positions agree with TRBD2. The germline V gene has CDR1 SGHVS and CDR2 FQNEAQ. This CDR3 comprises 13 residues. Trimming cost V 4 bases and J 5 bases; bases outside gene matches: 5. The CDR3 protein is CASSWEGTNEQYV. CDR3 nucleotides: TGTGCCAGCAGCTGGGAGGGGACCAACGAGCAGTACGTC.

This chain connects TRBV5-1 to TRBJ1-3, with 9 positions matching TRBD1. The J segment lost 0 bases and the V segment lost 4 bases, leaving 2 bases of the junction unmatched. The CDR3 consists of 15 residues. The V gene's germline CDR1 is SGHRS and CDR2 YFSETQ. Here the CDR3 reads CASSHRGLSGNTIYF. The CDR3, as DNA: TGCGCCAGCAGCCACAGGGGGCTCTCTGGAAACACCATATATTTT. Using reference TRBV5-1 and TRBJ1-3 for the parts outside the CDR3, the full variable domain is KAGVTQTPRYLIKTRGQQVTLSCSPISGHRSVSWYQQTPGQGLQFLFEYFSETQRNKGNFPGRFSGRQFSNSRSEMNVSTLELGDSALYLCASSHRGLSGNTIYFGEGSWLTVV.

The chain carries TRBV27 and TRBJ2-2; D remains unclear. The V end lost 4 bases, the J end lost 5 bases, and 5 bases lay between the germline ends. The length of the CDR3 is 12 residues. Germline values: CDR1 MNHEY, CDR2 SMNVEV (reference sequence). CDR3 loop: CASSYLTGELFF. CDR3 DNA sequence: TGTGCCAGCAGTTATCTTACCGGGGAGCTGTTTTTT.